A single T cell receptor beta chain is shown here with its context. The sample comes from a study of blood T cell repertoires in COVID-19. Background on the study: Acute and convalescent COVID-19 specimens originated in the United States, Italy and Spain. Sample material is recorded as cDNA or gDNA derived from T cells, B-cell-depleted T cells, or PBMCs.

Trimming stripped 2 bases from V and 7 bases from J, with 5 bases between. CDR3 length: 11 residues. CDR1 and CDR2 from the germline V gene are SNHLY and FYNNEI. In the authors' methods: Reference gene primer amplification gave estimated nucleated cell counts. Sequencing used immunoSEQ multiplex PCR; TCRdb keeps in-frame clones, though not all of them. V and J calls and clone size are as listed in that table; D and trimming were resolved from the DNA. The table records over 350,000 clones, 86% of them present only once. The source material was peripheral blood. V is TRBV2 and J is TRBJ1-2; no definite D call. This clonotype was obtained from a young woman with active or convalescent COVID-19. For the CDR3, the DNA is TGTGCCAGCAGTGAATATAGTGGCTACACCTTC. This sequence encodes CASSEYSGYTF.